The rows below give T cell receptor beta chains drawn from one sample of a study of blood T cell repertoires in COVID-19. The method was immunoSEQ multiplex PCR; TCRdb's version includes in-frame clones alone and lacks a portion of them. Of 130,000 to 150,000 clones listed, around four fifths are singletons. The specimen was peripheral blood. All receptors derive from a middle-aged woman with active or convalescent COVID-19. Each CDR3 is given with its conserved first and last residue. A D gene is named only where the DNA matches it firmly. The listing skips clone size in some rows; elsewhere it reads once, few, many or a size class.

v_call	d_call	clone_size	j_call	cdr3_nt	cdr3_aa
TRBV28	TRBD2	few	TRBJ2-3	TGTGCCAGCAGTCCTAGCGGGGGAGCGGGAGATACGCAGTATTTT	CASSPSGGAGDTQYF
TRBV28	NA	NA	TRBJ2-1	TGTGCCAGCAGTACTATCCTTCCCAGGGGCCATGAGCAGTTCTTC	CASSTILPRGHEQFF
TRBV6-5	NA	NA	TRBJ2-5	TGTGCCAGCCGAAGGACAAGACAAGAGACCCAGTACTTC	CASRRTRQETQYF
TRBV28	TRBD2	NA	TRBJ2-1	TGTGCCAGCAGTTTTCGACTAGCGGGGGACAATGAGCAGTTCTTC	CASSFRLAGDNEQFF
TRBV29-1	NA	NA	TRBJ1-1	TGCAGCGTTGTGGGGGGTAACACTGAAGCTTTCTTT	CSVVGGNTEAFF
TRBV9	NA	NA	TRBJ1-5	TGTGCCAGCAGCGTCGGGGGGGCAGGCAATCAGCCCCAGCATTTT	CASSVGGAGNQPQHF
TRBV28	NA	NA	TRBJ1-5	TGTGCCAGCAGTTTATATCCTCCCAGGGGCCCGGAGCCCCAGCATTTT	CASSLYPPRGPEPQHF
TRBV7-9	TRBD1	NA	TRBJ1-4	TGTGCCAGCAGTCATACGAACAGGGGAAAAAATGAAAAACTGTTTTTT	CASSHTNRGKNEKLFF
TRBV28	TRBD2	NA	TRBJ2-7	TGTGCCAGCAGTTTATACGGGACTAGTAGGAGCTACGAGCAGTACTTC	CASSLYGTSRSYEQYF
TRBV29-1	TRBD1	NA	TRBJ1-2	TGCAGCGCCCTGACAGGGTCCTATGGCTACACCTTC	CSALTGSYGYTF
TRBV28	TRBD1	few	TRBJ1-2	TGTGCCAGCAGTTGGGACAGGGGGTATGGCTACACCTTC	CASSWDRGYGYTF
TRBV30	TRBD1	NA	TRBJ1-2	TGTGCCTGGAGTCTGACAGGGGGAGGCTATGGCTACACCTTC	CAWSLTGGGYGYTF
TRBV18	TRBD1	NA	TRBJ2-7	TGTGCCAGCTCTCCAGGGACAGGGATCTACGAGCAGTACTTC	CASSPGTGIYEQYF
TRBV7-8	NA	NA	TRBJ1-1	TGTGCCAGCAGCTTAGGGGGCATGAACACTGAAGCTTTCTTT	CASSLGGMNTEAFF
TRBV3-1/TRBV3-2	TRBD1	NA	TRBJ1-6	TGTGCCAGCAGCCAAGAGGGGGACAGAGTTTCACCCCTCCACTTT	CASSQEGDRVSPLHF
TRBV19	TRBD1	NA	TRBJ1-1	TGTGCCAGTAGTGGACAGGGGTTTCTGAGAACTGAAGCTTTCTTT	CASSGQGFLRTEAFF
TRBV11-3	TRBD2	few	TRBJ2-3	TGTGCCAGCAGCTTAGCAGATAGCGGGGGCACAGATACGCAGTATTTT	CASSLADSGGTDTQYF
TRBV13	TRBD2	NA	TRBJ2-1	TGTGCCAGCAGCCCCCGGTCAGGGACTAGCGGTTACAATGAGCAGTTCTTC	CASSPRSGTSGYNEQFF
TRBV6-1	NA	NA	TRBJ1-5	TGTGCCAGCCGGGAGAATCAGCCCCAGCATTTT	CASRENQPQHF
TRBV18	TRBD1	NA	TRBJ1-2	TGTGCCAGCTCACCAGCGACAGGGTGGAATGGCTACACCTTC	CASSPATGWNGYTF
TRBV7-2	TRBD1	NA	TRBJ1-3	TGTGCCAGCAGCTTAACAGGGGGCCAAGGAAACACCATATATTTT	CASSLTGGQGNTIYF
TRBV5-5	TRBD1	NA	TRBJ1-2	TGTGCCAGCAGCTTAGAGGGGGCAGTATTTAATGGCTACACCTTC	CASSLEGAVFNGYTF
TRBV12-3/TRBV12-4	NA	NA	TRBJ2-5	TGTGCCAGCACCCCTAGCGAGCAAGAGACCCAGTACTTC	CASTPSEQETQYF
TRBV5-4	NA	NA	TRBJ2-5	TGTGCCAGCAGCTTACCCGGGGAGACCCAGTACTTC	CASSLPGETQYF
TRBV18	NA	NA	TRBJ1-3	TGTGCCAGCTCACCCCCAGGGTTCTCTGGAAACACCATATATTTT	CASSPPGFSGNTIYF
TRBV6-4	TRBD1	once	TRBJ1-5	TGTGCCAGCCCGGGTGCCAGGGGGAGAAATCAGCCCCAGCATTTT	CASPGARGRNQPQHF
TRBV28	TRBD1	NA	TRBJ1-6	TGTGCCAGCAGTTCGGGACAGGCATTGGAGTCACCCCTCCACTTT	CASSSGQALESPLHF
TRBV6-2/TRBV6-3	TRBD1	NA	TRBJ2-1	TGTGCCAGCAGTTACGTCCAGGGGGCGGCTATCTACAATGAGCAGTTCTTC	CASSYVQGAAIYNEQFF
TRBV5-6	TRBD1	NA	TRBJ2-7	TGTGCCAGCAGCCTCCGGGACAGGGTAACCTACGAGCAGTACTTC	CASSLRDRVTYEQYF
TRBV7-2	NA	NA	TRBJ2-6	TGTGCCAGCAGCTTTGGGGCGAGTCCGGGGGCCAACGTCCTGACTTTC	CASSFGASPGANVLTF
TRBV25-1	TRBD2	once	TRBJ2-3	TGTGCCAGCAGTGCCGCCGGGACTAGCGACACAGATACGCAGTATTTT	CASSAAGTSDTDTQYF
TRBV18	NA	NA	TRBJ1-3	TGTGCCAGCCGCACAGCCTCTGGAAACACCATATATTTT	CASRTASGNTIYF
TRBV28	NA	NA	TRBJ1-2	TGTGCCAGCAGTTTAGGGGCCAATAACTATGGCTACACCTTC	CASSLGANNYGYTF
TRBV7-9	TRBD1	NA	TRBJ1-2	TGTGCCAGCAGCCCACGGACAGGGGTAAACTATGGCTACACCTTC	CASSPRTGVNYGYTF
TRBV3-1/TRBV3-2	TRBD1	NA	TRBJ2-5	TGTGCCAGCAGCCAAGGTCAGGGGGCAGGAGAGACCCAGTACTTC	CASSQGQGAGETQYF
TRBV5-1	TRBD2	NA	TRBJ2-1	TGCGCCAGCAGAGCCGCGGGGGACTCCTACAATGAGCAGTTCTTC	CASRAAGDSYNEQFF
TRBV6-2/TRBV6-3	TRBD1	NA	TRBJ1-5	TGTGCCAGCAGTTGGACAGGGAGCAATCAGCCCCAGCATTTT	CASSWTGSNQPQHF
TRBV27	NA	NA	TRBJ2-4	TGTGCCAGCAGTTTCAACCGGGAAGGCAAAAACATTCAGTACTTC	CASSFNREGKNIQYF
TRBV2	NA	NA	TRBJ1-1	TGTGCCAGCAGTGGGCCCCGATACACTGAAGCTTTCTTT	CASSGPRYTEAFF
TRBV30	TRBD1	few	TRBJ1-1	TGTGCCTGGTTCTACGGCTGGACAGGGAGGGACACTGAAGCTTTCTTT	CAWFYGWTGRDTEAFF
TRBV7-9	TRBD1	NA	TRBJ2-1	TGTGCCAGCAGCTTAAACAGGGGGCGCGGTGAGCAGTTCTTC	CASSLNRGRGEQFF
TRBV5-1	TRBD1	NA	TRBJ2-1	TGCGCCAGCAGCTTAAGGGGGCTGTTGACAGCCGAAGCTGAGCAGTTCTTC	CASSLRGLLTAEAEQFF
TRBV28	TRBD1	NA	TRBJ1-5	TGTGCCAGCAGGGGAGGAGCGGACAGGTTATATAGCAATCAGCCCCAGCATTTT	CASRGGADRLYSNQPQHF
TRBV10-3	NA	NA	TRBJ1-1	TGTGCCATCCGAGGGTTGGACACTGAAGCTTTCTTT	CAIRGLDTEAFF
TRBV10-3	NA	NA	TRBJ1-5	TGTGCCATCAGTGATTACGGGAGAGCACCAACGAGCAAAACCAATCAGCCCCAGCATTTT	CAISDYGRAPTSKTNQPQHF
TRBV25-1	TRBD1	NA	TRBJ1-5	TGTGCCAGCCAAGGGGACAGGGGGCAGCCCCAGCATTTT	CASQGDRGQPQHF
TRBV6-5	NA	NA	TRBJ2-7	TGTGCCAGCAGTGACTCAGTGACAGTGGGCTACGAGCAGTACTTC	CASSDSVTVGYEQYF
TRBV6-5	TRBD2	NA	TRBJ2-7	TGTGCCAGCAGCTTTAGCGGGAGCTCCTATGAGCAGTACTTC	CASSFSGSSYEQYF
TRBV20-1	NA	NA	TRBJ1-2	TGCAGTGCTGAGGGTAACTATGGCTACACCTTC	CSAEGNYGYTF
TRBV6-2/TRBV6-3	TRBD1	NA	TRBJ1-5	TGTGCCAGCAGCCCGATCGACAGGGGGCACAATCAGCCCCAGCATTTT	CASSPIDRGHNQPQHF
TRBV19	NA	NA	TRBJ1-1	TGTGCCAGTAGTCGCACAGGGAAAGACACTGAAGCTTTCTTT	CASSRTGKDTEAFF
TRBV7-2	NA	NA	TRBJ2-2	TGTGCCAGCAGCCTAAGCCGGGACACCGGGGAGCTGTTTTTT	CASSLSRDTGELFF
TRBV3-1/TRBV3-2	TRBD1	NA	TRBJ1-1	TGTGCCAGCAGCCCCCTCCGGACAGGGGAGTGGGCTGAAGCTTTCTTT	CASSPLRTGEWAEAFF
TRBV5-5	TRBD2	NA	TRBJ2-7	TGTGCCAGCAACCCGTTGGGGAGGGGCGGCGAGCAGTACTTC	CASNPLGRGGEQYF
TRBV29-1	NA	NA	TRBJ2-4	TGCAGCGTTGTCTTATTAAAAGGGGCCCTAAACATTCAGTACTTC	CSVVLLKGALNIQYF
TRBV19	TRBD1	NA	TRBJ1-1	TGTGCCAGTACCCCCTGGACAGGCCGCAACACTGAAGCTTTCTTT	CASTPWTGRNTEAFF
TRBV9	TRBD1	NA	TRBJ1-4	TGTGCCAGCAGCACAGGGGGGCGGGTTCCTAATGAAAAACTGTTTTTT	CASSTGGRVPNEKLFF
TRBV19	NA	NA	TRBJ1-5	TGTGCCAGTAGGACGGGGGGAGGTGGCAATCAGCCCCAGCATTTT	CASRTGGGGNQPQHF
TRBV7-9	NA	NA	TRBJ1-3	TGTGCCAGCAGCCCCCGGAGACGGCCGGAGGGAGACACCATATATTTT	CASSPRRRPEGDTIYF